Only a few counts were recorded for the clone carrying this T cell receptor (beta chain). Its antigen is unknown. TCRdb itself ran the RT-PCR reads through MiXCR, one entry per CDR3 protein. This table holds about 240,000 distinct CDR3 sequences, roughly an eighth found once. These data are taken from a study of response to subunit inactivated influenza vaccine. Study-wide findings and caveats: Each seasonal influenza vaccination recruits few new T cells, the authors suggested.

This CDR3 has 13 amino acids. Germline V gene sequence: CDR1 KGHSH, CDR2 LQKENI. The V end was cut by 2 bases, the J end by 5 bases, with 7 bases between. The sequence was collected from a man in his fifties who received an inactivated influenza vaccine. The V gene is TRBV18, the J gene TRBJ2-1; no reliable D call. The source was non-naive T cells sorted from PBMCs, collected around two weeks before vaccination. CDR3 DNA sequence: TGTGCCAGCTCACCAAACCCTAACAATGAGCAGTTCTTC. Translating it yields CASSPNPNNEQFF.